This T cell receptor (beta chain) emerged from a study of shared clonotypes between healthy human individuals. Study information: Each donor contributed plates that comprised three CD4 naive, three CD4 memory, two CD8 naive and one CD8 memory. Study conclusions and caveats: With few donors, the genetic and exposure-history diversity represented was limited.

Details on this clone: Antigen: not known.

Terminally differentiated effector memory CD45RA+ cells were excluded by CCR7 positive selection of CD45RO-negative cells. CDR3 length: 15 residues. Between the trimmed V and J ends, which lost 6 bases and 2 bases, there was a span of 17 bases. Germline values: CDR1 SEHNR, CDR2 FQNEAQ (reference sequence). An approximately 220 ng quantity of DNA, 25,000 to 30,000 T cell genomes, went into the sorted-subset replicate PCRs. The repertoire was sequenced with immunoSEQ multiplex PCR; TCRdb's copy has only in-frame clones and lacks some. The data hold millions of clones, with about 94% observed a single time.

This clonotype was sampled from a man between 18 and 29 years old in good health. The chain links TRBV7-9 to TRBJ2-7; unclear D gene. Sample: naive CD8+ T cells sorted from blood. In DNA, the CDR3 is TGTGCCAGCAGTCCCGTGGTGGAACAGCCCTACGAGCAGTACTTC. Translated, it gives CASSPVVEQPYEQYF.